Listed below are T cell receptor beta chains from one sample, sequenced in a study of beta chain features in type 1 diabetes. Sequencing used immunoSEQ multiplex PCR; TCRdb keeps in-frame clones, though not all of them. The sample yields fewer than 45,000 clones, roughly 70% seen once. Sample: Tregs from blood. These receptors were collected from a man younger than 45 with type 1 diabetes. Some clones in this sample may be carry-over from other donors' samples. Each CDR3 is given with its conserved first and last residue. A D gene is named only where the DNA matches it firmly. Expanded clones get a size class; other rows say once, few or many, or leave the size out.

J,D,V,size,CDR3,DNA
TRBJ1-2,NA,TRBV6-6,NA,CASSMGTSNYGYTF,TGTGCCAGCAGTATGGGGACATCTAACTATGGCTACACCTTC
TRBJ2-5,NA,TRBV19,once,CASSIVLGVIHQETQYF,TGCGCCAGTAGTATCGTTCTCGGGGTCATACACCAAGAGACCCAGTACTTC
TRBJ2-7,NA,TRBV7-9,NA,CASSFSGQPGGQYF,TGTGCCAGCAGCTTTTCGGGACAACCTGGGGGGCAGTACTTC
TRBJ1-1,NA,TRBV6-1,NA,CASSEGPRGAFF,TGTGCCAGCAGTGAAGGGCCGAGAGGAGCTTTCTTT
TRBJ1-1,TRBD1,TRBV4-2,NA,CASSQVSGQGAISFF,TGTGCCAGCAGCCAAGTCTCTGGGCAGGGGGCCATTTCTTTCTTT
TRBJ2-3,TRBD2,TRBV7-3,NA,CASSLMAGGLGTDTQYF,TGTGCCAGCAGCTTAATGGCGGGGGGCCTGGGGACAGATACGCAGTATTTT
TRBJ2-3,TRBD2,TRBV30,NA,CASTSGSTDTQYF,TGTGCCAGCACTAGCGGGAGCACAGATACGCAGTATTTT
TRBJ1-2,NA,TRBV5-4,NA,CASTTKWGRGYGYTF,TGTGCCAGCACCACGAAGTGGGGGCGTGGATATGGCTACACCTTC
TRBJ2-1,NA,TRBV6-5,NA,CASSEGGREQFF,TGTGCCAGCAGTGAAGGGGGACGTGAGCAGTTCTTC
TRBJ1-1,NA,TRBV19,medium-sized,CASSMVGHPRAEAFF,TGTGCCAGTAGTATGGTGGGACATCCCCGGGCTGAAGCTTTCTTT
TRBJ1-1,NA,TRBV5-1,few,CASSFGTQNTEAFF,TGCGCCAGCAGCTTCGGGACACAGAACACTGAAGCTTTCTTT
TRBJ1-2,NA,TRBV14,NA,CASSQGAGNYGYTF,TGTGCCAGCAGCCAAGGGGCAGGGAACTATGGCTACACCTTC